The subject of this entry is one TCR beta chain. TCRdb's copy holds only in-frame clones and misses some; the assay was immunoSEQ multiplex PCR. The table records tens of thousands of clones, approximately 88% of them present only once. With 3 bases removed from V and 1 base from J, the gap between germline ends came to 12 bases. The CDR3 sequence is 15 residues long. CDR1 is MNHNS and CDR2 is SASEGT in the germline V gene. These data are taken from a study of control samples from healthy donors and cancer patients. V usage is TRBV6-1 and J usage is TRBJ1-1; D gene ambiguous. The source of this sequence is a man between 65 and 85 years old with lung cancer. The specimen sequenced was PBMCs. CDR3 sequence reads: CASSDLGMPNTEAFF. CDR3 nucleotide sequence: TGTGCCAGCAGTGATCTCGGCATGCCGAACACTGAAGCTTTCTTT.